This TCR beta chain was identified in a study of shared clonotypes between healthy human individuals. The assay was immunoSEQ multiplex PCR, and TCRdb's table has in-frame clones only and misses some. The sample yields some 2.3 million clones, 85% to 95% seen once. The study drew its donors from healthy HIV-negative adults without recent acute infections or vaccinations. In germline, CDR1 is LNHDA, CDR2 SQIVND (reference sequence). The length of the CDR3 is 15 residues. The ends were cut back, 3 bases at V and 4 bases at J, with 12 bases in the middle. This receptor was taken from a man between 18 and 29 years old in good health. Some clones in this sample may be carry-over from other donors' samples. Input material: naive CD4+ T cells from PBMCs. Subset defined: CD45RA+ positively selected. This chain links TRBV19 with TRBJ2-2; D is tentatively TRBD1 or TRBD2 (5 bases each). CDR3 nucleotides: TGTGCCAGTAGTATTCGGCAGAGGGGCACCGGGGAGCTGTTTTTT. Its protein is CASSIRQRGTGELFF.